Shown below are 14 T cell receptor beta chains from a single sample sequenced in a study of blood T cell repertoires in COVID-19. Here immunoSEQ multiplex PCR was the method, and the copy in TCRdb shows in-frame clones only, minus some. This table has tens of thousands of clones, about 91% appearing once. The sample consisted of peripheral blood. Every receptor here comes from a woman in her 70s with acute or convalescent COVID-19.

The chain carries TRBV6-4 and TRBJ2-1; the match to TRBD2 covers 7 bases. CDR1 is MRHNA and CDR2 is SNTAGT in the germline V gene. Germline trimming cut 7 bases from V and 3 bases from J; bases unmatched to any gene: 9. This CDR3 comprises 15 residues. This CDR3 reads CASISGRIYYNEQFF. Here the CDR3 DNA reads TGTGCCAGCATTAGCGGGCGGATCTACTACAATGAGCAGTTCTTC.

V gene TRBV7-2 combines with J gene TRBJ2-3; TRBD2 matches at 8 bases. The ends lost 1 base at V and 2 bases at J; junction bases unmatched: 5. The CDR3 runs 16 residues. The germline V gene has CDR1 SGHTA and CDR2 FQGNSA. The CDR3 protein is CASSLGTGGSTDTQYF. The CDR3 DNA is TGTGCCAGCAGCTTAGGTACGGGGGGGTCCACAGATACGCAGTATTTT.

The V and J genes are TRBV27 and TRBJ1-6, with D unclear. The CDR3 sequence is 15 residues long. Deletions cut 0 bases from V and 5 bases from J, with 8 bases between. Germline V gene lookup returns CDR1 MNHEY and CDR2 SMNVEV (reference sequence). Written as DNA, the CDR3 is TGTGCCAGCAGTTTATCTGCGGGGAATAATTCACCCCTCCACTTT. Translated: CASSLSAGNNSPLHF.

In its sample, this clone was seen once. The chain carries TRBV30 and TRBJ1-2; a weak D match, TRBD1 (5 bases). This CDR3 is 11 amino acids long. V was trimmed by 4 bases and J by 8 bases, leaving 11 bases between them. CDR1 is GTSNPN and CDR2 is SVGIG in the germline V gene (reference sequence). This CDR3 reads CAWTPGRGYTF. DNA of the CDR3: TGTGCCTGGACTCCAGGGCGAGGCTACACCTTC.

This chain connects TRBV27 to TRBJ2-1; 9 nucleotides align to TRBD2. V shed 2 bases, J shed 4 bases, and the junction held 3 bases outside the gene matches. Per the germline V gene, CDR1 is MNHEY and CDR2 is SMNVEV (reference sequence). This CDR3 is built from 15 residues. CDR3 loop: CASSLRLAGYNEQFF. The CDR3 DNA sequence: TGTGCCAGCAGTTTACGCCTAGCGGGATACAATGAGCAGTTCTTC.

CDR3 in DNA: TGTGCCAGCAGCCCCGGACAGGGGGCCGGGTACACTGAAGCTTTCTTT. This gives the protein CASSPGQGAGYTEAFF. The V call is TRBV6-6, the J call TRBJ1-1, with 11 bases that match TRBD1. This CDR3 has 16 amino acids. Trimming took 6 bases from V and 3 from J; bases not matched to a gene: 9. The V gene's germline CDR1 is MNHNY and CDR2 SVGAGI (reference sequence).

This sequence joins TRBV5-6 and TRBJ1-2; possible D gene TRBD1, 5 bases. The V end lost 1 base, the J end lost 5 bases, and 15 bases lay between the germline ends. Germline V CDR1 and CDR2: SGHDT, YYEEEE. The CDR3 runs 15 residues. The CDR3 loop reads CASSLYGDYLYGYTF. The DNA of the CDR3 is TGTGCCAGCAGCTTGTATGGGGACTACCTGTATGGCTACACCTTC.

This rearrangement joins TRBV3-1 (or the pseudogene TRBV3-2) to TRBJ1-2; D not resolved. The CDR3 extends over 16 amino acids. Germline V gene lookup returns CDR1 LGHDT and CDR2 YNNKEL (reference sequence). Deletions cut 0 bases from V and 0 bases from J, with 11 bases between. DNA of the CDR3: TGTGCCAGCAGCCAAGATATGCATACAGCTAACTATGGCTACACCTTC. This sequence encodes CASSQDMHTANYGYTF.

V is TRBV4-1 and J is TRBJ1-1, with TRBD1 matching 12 bases. The ends lost 2 bases at V and 6 bases at J; junction bases unmatched: 7. Germline V gene lookup returns CDR1 MGHRA and CDR2 YSYEKL. The CDR3 spans 16 residues. CDR3 DNA: TGCGCCAGCAGCCAAAGTGAGGGACAGGGGGCGTCTGAAGCTTTCTTT. It is translated as CASSQSEGQGASEAFF.

The chain employs TRBV18 and TRBJ1-2, with D hard to call. V was shortened by 2 bases and J by 4 bases, with 11 bases between the two germline ends. The CDR3 sequence is 14 residues long. The germline gives CDR1 KGHSH, CDR2 LQKENI. The CDR3 DNA reads as TGTGCCAGCTCACCATCGACTGGAGTCTATGGCTACACCTTC. This codes for CASSPSTGVYGYTF.

V is TRBV2 and J is TRBJ2-7; 7 nucleotides match TRBD1. V shed 8 bases, J shed 3 bases, and the junction held 4 bases outside the gene matches. Germline-derived CDR1 and CDR2 are SNHLY and FYNNEI. CDR3 size: 12 residues. CDR3 loop: CASRDRVYEQYF. Here the CDR3 DNA reads TGTGCCAGCCGGGACAGAGTCTACGAGCAGTACTTC.

This chain connects TRBV27 to TRBJ1-1; D is unresolved. The germline V gene has CDR1 MNHEY and CDR2 SMNVEV (reference sequence). The CDR3 is 13 residues long. The germline V and J ends were trimmed by 4 bases and 2 bases, with 8 bases remaining between them. The CDR3 nucleotides are TGTGCCAGCAGTTACGGGGAAAACACTGAAGCTTTCTTT. Amino acid sequence: CASSYGENTEAFF.

This clone was seen a single time. This chain uses TRBV19 with TRBJ1-2, with TRBD1 as a possible D gene (5 bases). The CDR3 loop spans 15 amino acids. The V end was cut by 6 bases, the J end by 3 bases, with 17 bases between. Germline CDR1 and CDR2: LNHDA and SQIVND (reference sequence). The CDR3, as DNA: TGTGCCAGTAGCACCCCTAAGGGGCTTGACTATGGCTACACCTTC. Translating it yields CASSTPKGLDYGYTF. The entire variable domain, with the rest obtained from reference TRBV19 and TRBJ1-2, is as follows: DGGITQSPKYLFRKEGQNVTLSCEQNLNHDAMYWYRQDPGQGLRLIYYSQIVNDFQKGDIAEGYSVSREKKESFPLTVTSAQKNPTAFYLCASSTPKGLDYGYTFGSGTRLTVV.

In its sample, this clone was seen once. The chain couples TRBV13 to TRBJ2-7; 9 bases are shared with TRBD2. The length of the CDR3 is 16 residues. Germline CDR1 and CDR2: PRHDT and FYEKMQ (reference sequence). Germline trimming cut 3 bases from V and 0 bases from J; bases unmatched to any gene: 6. The chain's CDR3 is CASSLGLAMTSYEQYF. In DNA form, the CDR3 reads TGTGCCAGCAGCTTGGGACTAGCTATGACCTCCTACGAGCAGTACTTC.